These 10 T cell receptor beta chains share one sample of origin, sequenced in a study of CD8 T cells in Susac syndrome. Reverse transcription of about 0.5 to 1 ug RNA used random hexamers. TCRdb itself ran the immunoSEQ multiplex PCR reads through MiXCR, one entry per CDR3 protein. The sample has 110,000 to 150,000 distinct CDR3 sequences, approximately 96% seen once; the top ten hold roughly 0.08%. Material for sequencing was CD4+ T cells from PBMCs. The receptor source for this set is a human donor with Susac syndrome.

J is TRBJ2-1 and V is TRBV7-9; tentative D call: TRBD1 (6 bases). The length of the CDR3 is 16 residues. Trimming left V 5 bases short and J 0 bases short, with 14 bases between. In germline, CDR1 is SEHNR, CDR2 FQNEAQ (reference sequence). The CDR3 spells CASSPQGFGSYNEQFF. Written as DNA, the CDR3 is TGTGCCAGCAGCCCACAGGGTTTTGGCTCCTACAATGAGCAGTTCTTC.

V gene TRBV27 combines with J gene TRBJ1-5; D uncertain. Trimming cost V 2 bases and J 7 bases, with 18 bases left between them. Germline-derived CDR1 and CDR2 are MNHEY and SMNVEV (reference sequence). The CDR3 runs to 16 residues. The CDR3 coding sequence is TGTGCCAGCAGTTTAAATTCAGACCCTCGGAACCAGCCCCAGCATTTT. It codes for CASSLNSDPRNQPQHF.

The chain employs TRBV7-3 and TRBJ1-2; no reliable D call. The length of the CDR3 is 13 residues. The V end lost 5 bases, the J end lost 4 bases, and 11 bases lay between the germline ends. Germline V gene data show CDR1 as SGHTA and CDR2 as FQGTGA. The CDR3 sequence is CASSASGSYGYTF. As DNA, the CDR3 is TGTGCCAGCAGCGCCTCGGGGAGCTATGGCTACACCTTC.

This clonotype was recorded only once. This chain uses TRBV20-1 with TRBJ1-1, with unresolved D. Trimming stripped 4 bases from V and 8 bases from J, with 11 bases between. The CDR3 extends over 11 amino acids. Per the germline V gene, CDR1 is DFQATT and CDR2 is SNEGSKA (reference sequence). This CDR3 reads CSATPNKEAFF. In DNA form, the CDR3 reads TGCAGTGCTACCCCAAACAAGGAAGCTTTCTTT.

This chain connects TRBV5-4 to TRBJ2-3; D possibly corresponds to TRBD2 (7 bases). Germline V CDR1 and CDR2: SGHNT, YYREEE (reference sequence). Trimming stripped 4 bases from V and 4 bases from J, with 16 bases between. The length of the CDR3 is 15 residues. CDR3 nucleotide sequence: TGTGCCAGCAGCCCCGGGGGGCTGGCGTCAGATACGCAGTATTTT. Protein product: CASSPGGLASDTQYF.

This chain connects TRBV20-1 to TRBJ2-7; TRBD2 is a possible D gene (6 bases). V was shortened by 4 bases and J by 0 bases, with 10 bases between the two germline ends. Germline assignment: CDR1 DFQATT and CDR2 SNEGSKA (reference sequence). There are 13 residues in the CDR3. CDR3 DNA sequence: TGCAGTGCTAAAAGGGACTCCTCCTACGAGCAGTACTTC. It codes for CSAKRDSSYEQYF.

The CDR3 DNA is TGTGCCAGCAGCCGCATGGGGGGGACAGCTCAAGAGACCCAGTACTTC. It yields the protein CASSRMGGTAQETQYF. The chain employs TRBV9 and TRBJ2-5, with D perhaps given as TRBD1 or TRBD2 (7 bases each). This CDR3 contains 16 residues. The V gene's germline CDR1 is SGDLS and CDR2 YYNGEE. Trimming cost V 4 bases and J 2 bases, with 18 bases left between them.

CDR3 coding DNA: TGTGCCAGCAGTTTCGGTGGATCTAAAGAGACCCAGTACTTC. This encodes CASSFGGSKETQYF. This chain links TRBV28 with TRBJ2-5; D not resolved. The V end was cut by 3 bases, the J end by 3 bases, with 11 bases between. The CDR3 runs to 14 residues. The germline V gene encodes CDR1 MDHEN and CDR2 SYDVKM.

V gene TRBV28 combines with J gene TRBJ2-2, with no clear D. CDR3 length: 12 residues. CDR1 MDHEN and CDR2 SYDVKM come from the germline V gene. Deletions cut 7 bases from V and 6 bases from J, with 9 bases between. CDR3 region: CASTPVPGELFF. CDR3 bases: TGTGCCAGCACCCCTGTGCCCGGGGAGCTGTTTTTT.

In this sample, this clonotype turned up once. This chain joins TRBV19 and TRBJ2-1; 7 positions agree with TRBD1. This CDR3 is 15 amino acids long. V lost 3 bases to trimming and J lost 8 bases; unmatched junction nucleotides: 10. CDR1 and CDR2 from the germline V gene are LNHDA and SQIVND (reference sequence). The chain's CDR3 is CASSIDRVRFDEQFF. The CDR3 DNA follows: TGTGCCAGTAGTATCGACAGGGTTAGGTTTGATGAGCAGTTCTTC.